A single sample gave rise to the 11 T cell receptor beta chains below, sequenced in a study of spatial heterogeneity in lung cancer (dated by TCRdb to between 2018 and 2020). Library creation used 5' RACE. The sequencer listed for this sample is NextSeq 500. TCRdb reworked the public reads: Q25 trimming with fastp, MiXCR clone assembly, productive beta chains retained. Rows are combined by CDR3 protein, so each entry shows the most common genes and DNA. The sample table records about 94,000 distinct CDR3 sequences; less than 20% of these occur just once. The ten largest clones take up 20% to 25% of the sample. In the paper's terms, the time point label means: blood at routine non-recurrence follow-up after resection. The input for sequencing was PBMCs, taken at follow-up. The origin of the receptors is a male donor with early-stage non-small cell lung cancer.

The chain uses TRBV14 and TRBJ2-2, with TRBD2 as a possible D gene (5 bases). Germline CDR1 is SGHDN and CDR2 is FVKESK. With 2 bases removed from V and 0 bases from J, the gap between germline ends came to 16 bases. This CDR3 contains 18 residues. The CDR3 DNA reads TGTGCCAGCAGCCAAAGAGGGTATGGACCAGCGAACACCGGGGAGCTGTTTTTT. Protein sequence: CASSQRGYGPANTGELFF. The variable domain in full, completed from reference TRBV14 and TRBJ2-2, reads EAGVTQFPSHSVIEKGQTVTLRCDPISGHDNLYWYRRVMGKEIKFLLHFVKESKQDESGMPNNRFLAERTGGTYSTLKVQPAELEDSGVYFCASSQRGYGPANTGELFFGEGSRLTVL.

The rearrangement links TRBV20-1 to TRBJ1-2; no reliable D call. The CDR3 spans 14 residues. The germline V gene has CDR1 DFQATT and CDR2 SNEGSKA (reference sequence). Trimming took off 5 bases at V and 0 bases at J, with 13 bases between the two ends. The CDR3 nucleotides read TGCAGTGCTGAGACCCCCAGAGCTAACTATGGCTACACCTTC. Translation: CSAETPRANYGYTF.

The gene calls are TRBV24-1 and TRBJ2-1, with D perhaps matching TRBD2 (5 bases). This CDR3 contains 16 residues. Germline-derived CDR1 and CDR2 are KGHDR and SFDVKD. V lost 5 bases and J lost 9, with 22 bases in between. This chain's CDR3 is CATSGRTSSSRGEQFF. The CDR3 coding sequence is TGTGCCACCAGTGGTAGGACTTCATCGTCACGGGGTGAGCAGTTCTTC.

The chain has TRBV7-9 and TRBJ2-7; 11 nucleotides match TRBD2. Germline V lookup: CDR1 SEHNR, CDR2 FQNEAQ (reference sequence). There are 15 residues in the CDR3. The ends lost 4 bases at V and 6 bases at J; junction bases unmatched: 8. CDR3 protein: CASSSSGRHEGEQYF. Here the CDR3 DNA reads TGTGCCAGCAGCTCTAGCGGGAGGCACGAAGGCGAGCAGTACTTC.

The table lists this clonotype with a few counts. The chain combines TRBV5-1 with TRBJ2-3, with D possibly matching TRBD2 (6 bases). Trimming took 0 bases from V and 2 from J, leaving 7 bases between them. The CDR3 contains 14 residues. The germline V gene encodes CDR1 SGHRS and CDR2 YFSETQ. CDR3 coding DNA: TGCGCCAGCAGCTTGGGGACTATCACAGATACGCAGTATTTT. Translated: CASSLGTITDTQYF.

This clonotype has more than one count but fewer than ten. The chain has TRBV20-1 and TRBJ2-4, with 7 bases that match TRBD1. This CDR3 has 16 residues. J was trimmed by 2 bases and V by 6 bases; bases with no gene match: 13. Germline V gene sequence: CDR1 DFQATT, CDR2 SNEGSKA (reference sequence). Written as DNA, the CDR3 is TGCAGTGCCCGGAGGACAGGCGGTATTTCCAAAAACATTCAGTACTTC. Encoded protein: CSARRTGGISKNIQYF.

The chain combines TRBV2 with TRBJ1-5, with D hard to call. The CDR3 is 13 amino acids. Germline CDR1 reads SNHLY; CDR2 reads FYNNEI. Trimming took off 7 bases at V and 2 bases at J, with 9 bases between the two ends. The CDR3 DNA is TGTGCCAGCAATTTGGAACGCAATCAGCCCCAGCATTTT. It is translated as CASNLERNQPQHF.

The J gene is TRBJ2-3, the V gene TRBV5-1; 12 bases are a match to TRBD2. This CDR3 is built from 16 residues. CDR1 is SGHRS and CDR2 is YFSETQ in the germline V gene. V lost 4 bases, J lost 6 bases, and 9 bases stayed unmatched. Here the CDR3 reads CASSHGLAGIPDTQYF. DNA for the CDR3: TGCGCCAGCAGCCACGGACTAGCGGGGATCCCTGATACGCAGTATTTT.

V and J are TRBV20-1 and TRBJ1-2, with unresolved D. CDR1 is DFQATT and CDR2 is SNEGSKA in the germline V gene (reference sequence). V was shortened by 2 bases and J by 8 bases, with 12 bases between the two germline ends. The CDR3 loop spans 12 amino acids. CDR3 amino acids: CSARNGLGGYTF. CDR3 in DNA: TGCAGTGCTAGAAACGGACTGGGAGGCTACACCTTC.

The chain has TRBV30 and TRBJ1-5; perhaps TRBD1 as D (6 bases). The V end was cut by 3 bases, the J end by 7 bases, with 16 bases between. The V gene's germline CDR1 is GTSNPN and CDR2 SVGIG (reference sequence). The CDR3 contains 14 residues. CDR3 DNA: TGTGCCTGGAGCGAGGACGCTGGGGGCCAGCCCCAGCATTTT. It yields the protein CAWSEDAGGQPQHF.

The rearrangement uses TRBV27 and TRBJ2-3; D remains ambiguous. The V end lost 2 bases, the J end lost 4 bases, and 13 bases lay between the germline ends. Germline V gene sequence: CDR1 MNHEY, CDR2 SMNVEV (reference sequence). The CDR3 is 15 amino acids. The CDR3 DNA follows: TGTGCCAGCAGTTTAAGTCGGCGGTTCGCAGATACGCAGTATTTT. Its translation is CASSLSRRFADTQYF.